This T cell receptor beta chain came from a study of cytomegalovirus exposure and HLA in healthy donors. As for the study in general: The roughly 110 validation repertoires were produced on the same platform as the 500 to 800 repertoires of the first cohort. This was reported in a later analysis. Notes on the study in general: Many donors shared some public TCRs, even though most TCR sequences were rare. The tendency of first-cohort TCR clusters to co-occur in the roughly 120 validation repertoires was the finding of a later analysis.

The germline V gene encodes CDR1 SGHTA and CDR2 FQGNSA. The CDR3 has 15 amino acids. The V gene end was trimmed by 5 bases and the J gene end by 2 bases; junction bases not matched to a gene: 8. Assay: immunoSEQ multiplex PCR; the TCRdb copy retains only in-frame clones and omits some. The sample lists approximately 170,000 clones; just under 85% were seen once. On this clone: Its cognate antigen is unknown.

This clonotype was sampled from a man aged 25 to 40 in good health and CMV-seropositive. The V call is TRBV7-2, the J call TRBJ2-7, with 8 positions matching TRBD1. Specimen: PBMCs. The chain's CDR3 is CASSRTGRPPYEQYF. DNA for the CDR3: TGTGCCAGCAGCCGGACAGGGAGGCCCCCCTACGAGCAGTACTTC.